The sequence of this TCR beta chain was determined in a study of blood T cell repertoires in COVID-19. Germline CDR1 is SGDLS and CDR2 is YYNGEE. The CDR3 has 16 amino acids. V was shortened by 0 bases and J by 0 bases, with 12 bases between the two germline ends. Assay used: immunoSEQ multiplex PCR; TCRdb lists only in-frame clones, some missing. The table lists about 69,000 clones, around 87% of them singletons, with 16% in the top ten. Source material: peripheral blood. This sequence originates from a man aged 35-49 years with COVID-19, enrolled during active disease. The gene calls are TRBV9 and TRBJ1-2, with D uncertain. Here the CDR3 reads CASSVGSYSSNYGYTF. The CDR3 coding sequence is TGTGCCAGCAGCGTAGGGTCGTACAGTTCTAACTATGGCTACACCTTC.